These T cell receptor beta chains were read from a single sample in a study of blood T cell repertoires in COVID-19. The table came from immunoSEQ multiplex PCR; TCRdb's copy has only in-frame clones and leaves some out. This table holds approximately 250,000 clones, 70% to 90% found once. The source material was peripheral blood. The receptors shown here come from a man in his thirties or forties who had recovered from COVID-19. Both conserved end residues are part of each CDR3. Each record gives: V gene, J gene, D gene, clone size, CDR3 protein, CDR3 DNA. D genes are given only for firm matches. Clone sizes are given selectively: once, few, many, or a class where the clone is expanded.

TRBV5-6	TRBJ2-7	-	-	CASSFGYSYEQYF	TGTGCCAGCAGCTTCGGGTACTCCTACGAGCAGTACTTC
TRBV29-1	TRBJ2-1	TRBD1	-	CSVETDRTAYNEQFF	TGCAGCGTTGAAACGGACAGGACGGCCTACAATGAGCAGTTCTTC
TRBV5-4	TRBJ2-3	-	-	CASSFPAGDMSAADTQYF	TGTGCCAGCAGCTTCCCTGCCGGGGACATGAGCGCCGCAGATACGCAGTATTTT
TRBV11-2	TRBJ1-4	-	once	CASSYTTTNEKLFF	TGTGCCAGCAGCTACACAACAACTAATGAAAAACTGTTTTTT
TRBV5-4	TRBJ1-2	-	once	CASSFRGGSYGYTF	TGTGCCAGCAGCTTCCGGGGAGGGAGCTATGGCTACACCTTC
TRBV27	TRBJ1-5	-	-	CASSLYSGVLFQPQHF	TGTGCCAGCAGTTTATATTCGGGGGTTCTCTTTCAGCCCCAGCATTTT
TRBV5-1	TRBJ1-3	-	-	CASREGPGNTIYF	TGCGCCAGCCGGGAAGGTCCTGGAAACACCATATATTTT
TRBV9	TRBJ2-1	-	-	CASSAQINNEQFF	TGTGCCAGCAGCGCCCAGATCAACAATGAGCAGTTCTTC
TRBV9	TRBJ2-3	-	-	CASSVEGATDTQYF	TGTGCCAGCAGCGTAGAAGGGGCCACAGATACGCAGTATTTT
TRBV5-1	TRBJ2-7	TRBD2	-	CASHRSGGTYEQYF	TGCGCCAGCCACCGGAGCGGGGGTACCTACGAGCAGTACTTC
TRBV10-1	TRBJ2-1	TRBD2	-	CASSDPKRGGDEQFF	TGCGCCAGCAGTGACCCGAAGCGGGGGGGCGATGAGCAGTTCTTC
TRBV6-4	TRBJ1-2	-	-	CASSANPLVANYGYTF	TGTGCCAGCAGCGCCAACCCGCTCGTAGCTAACTATGGCTACACCTTC
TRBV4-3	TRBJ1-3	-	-	CASSQARGNTIYF	TGCGCCAGCAGCCAAGCTAGGGGAAACACCATATATTTT
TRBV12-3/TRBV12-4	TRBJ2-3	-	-	CASRLADTQYF	TGTGCCAGCAGACTGGCAGATACGCAGTATTTT
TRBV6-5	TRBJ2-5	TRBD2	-	CASSQIAGSETQYF	TGTGCCAGCAGTCAGATAGCGGGGTCGGAGACCCAGTACTTC
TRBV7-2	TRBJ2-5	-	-	CASSFSGGYQETQYF	TGTGCCAGCAGCTTCAGTGGGGGCTACCAAGAGACCCAGTACTTC
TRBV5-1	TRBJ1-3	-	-	CASSLAGLSGNTIYF	TGCGCCAGCAGCTTGGCAGGACTCTCTGGAAACACCATATATTTT
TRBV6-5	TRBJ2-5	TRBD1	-	CASSLTRQGGETQYF	TGTGCCAGCAGTTTAACGCGACAGGGCGGAGAGACCCAGTACTTC
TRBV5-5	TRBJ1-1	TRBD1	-	CASSLANTGGDSEAFF	TGTGCCAGCAGCTTGGCTAACACAGGGGGCGATTCTGAAGCTTTCTTT
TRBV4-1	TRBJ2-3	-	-	CASSQWGTLWRADTQYF	TGCGCCAGCAGCCAATGGGGGACTCTGTGGCGCGCAGATACGCAGTATTTT
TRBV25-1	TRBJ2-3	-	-	CASSDDSEGTDTQYF	TGTGCCAGCAGTGACGACAGCGAGGGCACAGATACGCAGTATTTT
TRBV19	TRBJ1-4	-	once	CASTTIYPGLKLFF	TGTGCCAGTACCACAATTTATCCGGGACTAAAGCTGTTTTTT
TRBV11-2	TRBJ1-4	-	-	CASSLVDWRDEKLFF	TGTGCCAGCAGCTTAGTCGATTGGAGGGATGAAAAACTGTTTTTT
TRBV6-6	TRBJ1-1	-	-	CASSYLDSLMNTEAFF	TGTGCCAGCAGTTACTTGGACAGCCTCATGAACACTGAAGCTTTCTTT
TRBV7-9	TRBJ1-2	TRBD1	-	CASSGDSRDYGYTF	TGTGCCAGCAGCGGGGACAGTCGGGATTATGGCTACACCTTC
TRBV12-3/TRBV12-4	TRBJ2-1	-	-	CASSLQIYNEQFF	TGTGCCAGCAGTTTACAGATCTACAATGAGCAGTTCTTC
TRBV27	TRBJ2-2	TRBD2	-	CASSLKVSGGFTGELFF	TGTGCCAGCAGTTTAAAAGTTAGCGGGGGTTTCACCGGGGAGCTGTTTTTT
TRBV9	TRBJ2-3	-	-	CASSALGGPRSTQYF	TGTGCCAGCAGCGCGCTGGGGGGACCCCGGTCTACGCAGTATTTT
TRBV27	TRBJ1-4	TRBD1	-	CASRFGTANEKLFF	TGTGCCAGCAGGTTCGGGACAGCTAATGAAAAACTGTTTTTT
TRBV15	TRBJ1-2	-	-	CATSFRGWGGYGYTF	TGTGCCACCAGCTTTAGGGGTTGGGGGGGCTATGGCTACACCTTC
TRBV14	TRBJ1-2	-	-	CASSPDTIYGYTF	TGTGCCAGCAGCCCGGACACGATCTATGGCTACACCTTC
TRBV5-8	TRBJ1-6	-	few	CASSSASIGSPLHF	TGTGCCAGCAGCTCAGCTAGTATTGGATCACCCCTCCACTTT
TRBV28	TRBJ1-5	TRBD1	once	CASKWDSYSNQPQHF	TGTGCCAGCAAGTGGGACAGCTATAGCAATCAGCCCCAGCATTTT
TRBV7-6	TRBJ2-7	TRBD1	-	CASSLRQGANYEQYF	TGTGCCAGCAGCTTACGACAGGGGGCCAACTACGAGCAGTACTTC
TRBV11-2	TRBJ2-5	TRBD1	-	CASSSMDRLYF	TGTGCCAGCAGCTCCATGGACAGGCTGTACTTC
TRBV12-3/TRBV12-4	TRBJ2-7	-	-	CASNRLGEREQYF	TGTGCCAGCAATCGTCTTGGGGAGAGGGAGCAGTACTTC
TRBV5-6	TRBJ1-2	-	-	CASSLVGSRDYGYTF	TGTGCCAGCAGCTTGGTGGGTTCTCGGGACTATGGCTACACCTTC
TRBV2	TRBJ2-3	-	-	CASSYSTDTQYF	TGTGCCAGCAGTTATAGCACAGATACGCAGTATTTT
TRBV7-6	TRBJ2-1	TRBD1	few	CASGETGGNEQFF	TGTGCCAGCGGAGAGACAGGGGGCAATGAGCAGTTCTTC
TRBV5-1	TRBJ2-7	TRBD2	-	CASSLAVREGHEQYF	TGCGCCAGCAGCTTGGCCGTCAGGGAGGGCCACGAGCAGTACTTC
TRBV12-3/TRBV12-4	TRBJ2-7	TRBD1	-	CASLGQDSYEQYF	TGTGCCAGCTTGGGACAGGACTCCTACGAGCAGTACTTC